The entry below describes one T cell receptor (beta chain). Its antigen is unidentified. The data were obtained in a study of prognosis after radiotherapy for stage I lung cancer. Looking at the study overall: Deemed medically inoperable were all patients with non-small cell lung cancer. Radiotherapy took the form of SBRT (3 to 5 fractions) with a biologically effective dose of at least 100 Gy.

V was trimmed by 5 bases and J by 0 bases, leaving 8 bases between them. The CDR3 covers 13 residues. Notes on the study in general: Once stereotactic body radiation therapy had been given, unique TCR clone counts fell, with a median of approximately 10,000 versus 7,000. Patients with metastases reportedly showed TRBV and TRBJ gene usage that differed from patients without metastases.

Researchers used two-round multiplex PCR to amplify TCR beta CDR3 starting from genomic DNA. For every TRBV and TRBJ gene, a specific primer was used in first-round PCR. TCRdb re-derived calls from the multiplex PCR reads in MiXCR, one entry per CDR3 protein. Of 45,000 to 60,000 distinct CDR3 sequences listed, roughly 36% were seen once; the top ten hold under 9.5%. The receptor was isolated from a donor aged 50 or older with non-small cell lung cancer. The chain joins TRBV12-3 or TRBV12-4 to TRBJ2-7; TRBD1 is a possible D gene (6 bases). This sample comprised PBMCs, obtained before or after stereotactic body radiation therapy (not recorded which). The CDR3 sequence is CASSGDISYEQYF. The CDR3 coding sequence is TGTGCCAGCAGTGGGGACATCTCCTACGAGCAGTACTTC.